This T cell receptor beta chain was captured by sequencing in a study of regulatory T cells in long-lasting Graves disease. General study points: Persistent disease preferred TRBV28, TRBJ1-2 and TRBJ2-5.

Construction of TCR beta libraries relied on iRepertoire HTBI primers and on Arm-PCR targeting CDR3 regions. Using its own MiXCR run on the multiplex PCR reads, TCRdb lists one record per CDR3 protein. The sample comprises some 330,000 distinct CDR3 sequences, approximately 12% of which are singletons, and approximately 20% rests with the top ten. The time point here: newly diagnosed GD, antithyroid drugs for less than 3 months. After RNA was extracted from PBMCs, the TCR library was made from it. Germline V gene sequence: CDR1 LNHDA, CDR2 SQIVND (reference sequence). V was pared by 5 bases and J by 4 bases, with 29 bases between. The CDR3 is 20 amino acids. Comment on this clonotype: Antigen unknown.

These sequences were also reported in another study, on T cells in Graves' hyperthyroidism and ophthalmopathy.

The specimen was peripheral blood mononuclear cells (PBMCs), collected at new diagnosis, from a patient treated with antithyroid drugs. The V gene is TRBV19, the J gene TRBJ2-2; possible D gene TRBD1, 6 bases. The source of this sequence is a woman younger than 35 with Graves disease. In nucleotides, the CDR3 is TGTGCCAGTAGTGTAAGGGGACCCGGGACACCTCTCCGGGGCACCGGGGAGCTGTTTTTT. It specifies CASSVRGPGTPLRGTGELFF.